These T cell receptor beta chains were read from a single sample in a study of response to subunit inactivated influenza vaccine. Using its own MiXCR run on the RT-PCR reads, TCRdb lists one record per CDR3 protein. In the table there are over 150,000 distinct CDR3 sequences, 13% to 15% of which are singletons. The sample in question was CD8+ T cells sorted from PBMCs, obtained around 5 days after vaccination. These receptors originate from a man aged 45-65 years who received an inactivated influenza vaccine. Each CDR3 is given with its conserved first and last residue. The order of the fields is CDR3 length, D gene, V gene, J gene, clone size, CDR3 protein, CDR3 DNA. The D gene is left open where the match is weak. Clone size appears in some rows only: once, few, many, or a class for an expanded clone.

14	TRBD2	TRBV20-1	TRBJ2-1	NA	CSAPGLAVYNEQFF	TGCAGTGCTCCGGGACTAGCGGTCTACAATGAGCAGTTCTTC
14	TRBD2	TRBV20-1	TRBJ2-3	NA	CSAQGGLAGGPQYF	TGCAGTGCGCAGGGGGGACTAGCGGGGGGGCCGCAGTATTTT
19	TRBD2	TRBV28	TRBJ2-1	few	CASSLFRIGASGNHNEQFF	TGTGCCAGCAGTTTATTTAGGATAGGGGCTAGCGGAAACCACAATGAGCAGTTCTTC
16	TRBD2	TRBV7-8	TRBJ2-1	many	CASSLELAGAYNEQFF	TGTGCCAGCAGCTTAGAGCTAGCGGGGGCATACAATGAGCAGTTCTTC
15	NA	TRBV28	TRBJ2-7	few	CASSQKPGLSYEQYF	TGTGCCAGCAGTCAAAAACCGGGACTCTCCTACGAGCAGTACTTC
11	NA	TRBV7-9	TRBJ1-1	few	CASSLPGEAFF	TGTGCCAGCAGCTTACCAGGTGAAGCTTTCTTT
15	TRBD2	TRBV4-3	TRBJ2-5	many	CASSQDPGLEETQYF	TGCGCCAGCAGCCAAGATCCAGGACTAGAAGAGACCCAGTACTTC
18	NA	TRBV4-3	TRBJ2-1	few	CASSQQPGPLSSYNEQFF	TGCGCCAGCAGCCAGCAACCCGGACCCCTGAGCTCCTACAATGAGCAGTTCTTC
15	NA	TRBV2	TRBJ1-6	few	CASSEWGTDNSPLHF	TGTGCCAGCAGTGAGTGGGGGACTGATAATTCACCCCTCCACTTT
13	NA	TRBV12-3/TRBV12-4	TRBJ1-5	few	CASRDSGNQPQHF	TGTGCCAGCAGAGACAGCGGGAATCAGCCCCAGCATTTT
15	NA	TRBV11-1	TRBJ2-5	NA	CASSSRHGSKETQYF	TGTGCCAGCAGCTCCCGGCACGGGAGTAAGGAGACCCAGTACTTC
14	NA	TRBV12-3/TRBV12-4	TRBJ1-5	few	CASSSGQSNQPQHF	TGTGCCAGCAGTTCAGGACAGAGCAATCAGCCCCAGCATTTT
13	TRBD2	TRBV6-2/TRBV6-3	TRBJ2-1	many	CASRVAGYNEQFF	TGTGCCAGCAGGGTAGCGGGGTACAATGAGCAGTTCTTC
14	TRBD1	TRBV7-2	TRBJ2-7	NA	CASSLIGTGVEQYF	TGTGCCAGCAGCCTTATCGGGACAGGGGTCGAGCAGTACTTC
12	TRBD1	TRBV10-3	TRBJ2-7	many	CAIGTGGYEQYF	TGTGCCATCGGGACAGGGGGGTACGAGCAGTACTTC
14	NA	TRBV7-9	TRBJ2-5	NA	CASSPVSGAETQYF	TGTGCCAGCAGCCCCGTGTCGGGGGCAGAGACCCAGTACTTC
11	TRBD1	TRBV11-2	TRBJ2-1	many	CASSLTGEQFF	TGTGCCAGCAGCTTGACAGGGGAGCAGTTCTTC
14	NA	TRBV6-1	TRBJ2-1	NA	CASRDISSYNEQFF	TGTGCCAGCAGGGACATTTCGTCCTACAATGAGCAGTTCTTC
13	NA	TRBV7-9	TRBJ2-1	few	CATIGQTYNEQFF	TGTGCCACCATCGGACAGACCTACAATGAGCAGTTCTTC
15	TRBD1	TRBV5-1	TRBJ2-5	NA	CASSLKQGAQETQYF	TGCGCCAGCAGCTTGAAGCAGGGGGCGCAAGAGACCCAGTACTTC
19	TRBD2	TRBV7-8	TRBJ2-1	NA	CASSQRGLAGDTPYNEQFF	TGTGCCAGCAGCCAAAGGGGACTAGCGGGAGATACCCCCTACAATGAGCAGTTCTTC
11	NA	TRBV7-9	TRBJ2-2	few	CASISTGELFF	TGTGCCAGCATCTCTACCGGGGAGCTGTTTTTT
14	NA	TRBV12-3/TRBV12-4	TRBJ2-7	few	CASSFRGRGYEQYF	TGTGCCAGCAGTTTTCGGGGCAGGGGCTACGAGCAGTACTTC
13	NA	TRBV7-9	TRBJ2-7	many	CASSPGTPYEQYF	TGTGCCAGCAGCCCCGGGACTCCTTACGAGCAGTACTTC
14	NA	TRBV11-2	TRBJ2-1	NA	CASSRGGGGFEQFF	TGTGCCAGCAGCAGGGGGGGTGGGGGATTTGAGCAGTTCTTC
16	TRBD2	TRBV5-1	TRBJ2-1	NA	CASSSPRLAIYNEQFF	TGCGCCAGCAGCTCCCCCAGACTAGCGATCTACAATGAGCAGTTCTTC
15	TRBD1	TRBV9	TRBJ2-5	NA	CASSDRGLYQETQYF	TGTGCCAGCAGCGACAGGGGGTTGTACCAAGAGACCCAGTACTTC
18	TRBD2	TRBV28	TRBJ2-1	NA	CASSLPGLAGDFYNEQFF	TGTGCCAGCAGCCTCCCGGGACTAGCGGGAGATTTTTACAATGAGCAGTTCTTC
16	TRBD1	TRBV29-1	TRBJ2-7	NA	CSVEGTSDRPGDEQYF	TGCAGCGTTGAAGGAACGTCGGACAGGCCAGGGGACGAGCAGTACTTC
17	TRBD2	TRBV7-8	TRBJ2-2	NA	CASSLLALAGRSGELFF	TGTGCCAGCAGCTTATTAGCACTAGCGGGAAGGTCGGGGGAGCTGTTTTTT
15	NA	TRBV4-2	TRBJ2-7	few	CASSQEGGLRAEQYF	TGTGCCAGCAGCCAAGAAGGGGGGCTACGCGCCGAGCAGTACTTC
15	TRBD1	TRBV7-9	TRBJ2-7	NA	CASSLGTGNPYEQYF	TGTGCCAGCAGCCTGGGGACAGGGAACCCCTACGAGCAGTACTTC
11	TRBD1	TRBV29-1	TRBJ2-1	few	CSVGQGYEQFF	TGCAGCGTTGGACAGGGGTATGAGCAGTTCTTC
14	NA	TRBV29-1	TRBJ1-1	few	CSVSGGGALTEAFF	TGCAGCGTCAGCGGGGGGGGGGCTCTCACTGAAGCTTTCTTT
15	TRBD2	TRBV29-1	TRBJ2-1	many	CSVEGRLAGNNEQFF	TGCAGCGTTGAAGGACGACTAGCGGGTAACAATGAGCAGTTCTTC
13	NA	TRBV6-6	TRBJ2-7	few	CASSYPVWEEQYF	TGTGCCAGCAGTTATCCGGTGTGGGAGGAGCAGTACTTC
16	NA	TRBV5-1	TRBJ2-3	NA	CASSLIPHRDTDTQYF	TGCGCCAGCAGCTTGATTCCACACCGGGACACAGATACGCAGTATTTT
15	TRBD2	TRBV29-1	TRBJ2-3	few	CSVEGLAGGLDTQYF	TGCAGCGTTGAAGGTCTAGCGGGAGGGCTAGATACGCAGTATTTT
11	NA	TRBV20-1	TRBJ1-4	few	CSARDDQKLFF	TGCAGTGCCCGGGATGACCAAAAACTGTTTTTT
13	NA	TRBV4-1	TRBJ2-7	NA	CASSQDLYVEQYF	TGCGCCAGCAGCCAAGATCTGTACGTCGAGCAGTACTTC
14	NA	TRBV5-1	TRBJ1-2	few	CASSFGSVIYGYTF	TGCGCCAGCAGCTTCGGGTCAGTGATCTATGGCTACACCTTC
16	TRBD1	TRBV5-3	TRBJ2-2	NA	CARSMYRGRNTGELFF	TGTGCCAGAAGCATGTACAGGGGCCGAAACACCGGGGAGCTGTTTTTT
14	NA	TRBV19	TRBJ2-1	NA	CASSILEVGYEQFF	TGTGCCAGTAGTATTCTGGAGGTAGGGTATGAGCAGTTCTTC
15	TRBD2	TRBV12-3/TRBV12-4	TRBJ2-3	NA	CASSLPAGGTDTQYF	TGTGCCAGCAGTTTACCAGCGGGGGGCACAGATACGCAGTATTTT
16	NA	TRBV7-8	TRBJ2-1	NA	CASSSGLQSSYNEQFF	TGTGCCAGCAGCTCCGGACTCCAAAGCTCCTACAATGAGCAGTTCTTC
15	NA	TRBV20-1	TRBJ2-1	many	CSAPSRWSSYNEQFF	TGCAGTGCCCCGTCGCGGTGGAGCTCCTACAATGAGCAGTTCTTC
16	NA	TRBV6-1	TRBJ1-1	NA	CASSEYMVGFNTEAFF	TGTGCCAGCAGTGAATACATGGTAGGGTTTAACACTGAAGCTTTCTTT